Shown below are 20 T cell receptor beta chains from a single sample sequenced in a study of OX40 agonist ivuxolimab in advanced cancers. The library was prepared using the immunoSEQ multiplex PCR assay. TCRdb's version of the immuneACCESS table is confined to in-frame rearrangements and falls short of the full clone set. An unresolved V gene accounts for under half of the shortfall where checked; the remainder is of unknown origin. The sample includes over 65,000 clones, with around 86% observed a single time. 8% of the sample lies in the top ten. Here the sequenced sample was CD4+ or CD8+ T cells sorted from blood, taken in a trial of the OX40 agonist ivuxolimab. These receptors originate from an adult with an advanced solid tumor such as melanoma, head and neck, liver or kidney cancer.

This chain joins TRBV7-9 and TRBJ2-1; 8 bases line up with TRBD1. The V gene's germline CDR1 is SEHNR and CDR2 FQNEAQ (reference sequence). V shed 6 bases and J 2 bases; nucleotides not matched to a gene: 6. The CDR3 contains 15 residues. CDR3 nucleotides: TGTGCCAGCAGACCCGGACAGGGCCCCTACAATGAGCAGTTCTTC. This gives the protein CASRPGQGPYNEQFF.

The rearrangement links TRBV29-1 to TRBJ2-5, with a weak D call TRBD1 (6 bases). The V and J ends lost 4 bases and 4 bases respectively, with 13 bases between them. The CDR3 sequence is 13 residues long. Germline V gene lookup returns CDR1 SQVTM and CDR2 ANQGSEA. CDR3: CSVGQGIRETQYF. DNA for the CDR3: TGCAGCGTTGGGCAGGGGATCCGAGAGACCCAGTACTTC.

The chain employs TRBV5-1 and TRBJ2-7, with D possibly TRBD1 on 5 matching bases. CDR1 and CDR2 (germline): SGHRS, YFSETQ. This CDR3 comprises 14 residues. V shed 3 bases and J shed 4 bases, with 14 bases lying between them. For the CDR3, the DNA is TGCGCCAGCAGCTCCACGACAGTACAATACGAGCAGTACTTC. Its protein product is CASSSTTVQYEQYF.

The rearrangement joins TRBV11-1 to TRBJ2-2, with D hard to call. Germline V lookup: CDR1 SGHAT, CDR2 FQDESV (reference sequence). V was shortened by 0 bases and J by 4 bases, with 3 bases between the two germline ends. There are 13 residues in the CDR3. In DNA form, the CDR3 reads TGTGCCAGCAGCTTAGCTGGCACCGGGGAGCTGTTTTTT. This codes for CASSLAGTGELFF.

This clone came up a few times. The J gene is TRBJ2-5, the V gene TRBV5-6, with TRBD1 as a possible D gene (6 bases). The CDR3 has 15 residues. Trimming left V 3 bases short and J 4 bases short, with 16 bases between. Per the germline V gene, CDR1 is SGHDT and CDR2 is YYEEEE. CDR3 protein: CASSSQGTPVETQYF. The CDR3 region has the DNA TGTGCCAGCAGCTCCCAGGGGACCCCCGTAGAGACCCAGTACTTC.

The chain is built from TRBV11-3 and TRBJ2-2; D not certain. The V and J ends lost 5 bases and 4 bases respectively, with 5 bases between them. The CDR3 consists of 12 residues. Germline CDR1 and CDR2: SGHNT and YENEEA. CDR3 protein: CASSKFTGELFF. CDR3 nucleotides: TGTGCCAGCAGCAAATTCACCGGGGAGCTGTTTTTT.

The rearrangement joins TRBV5-1 to TRBJ1-6, with a tentative D call TRBD1 (5 bases). This CDR3 region has 16 residues. Germline V gene sequence: CDR1 SGHRS, CDR2 YFSETQ. Trimming took off 0 bases at V and 5 bases at J, with 12 bases between the two ends. CDR3 loop: CASSLAREGNNSPLHF. CDR3 sequence (DNA): TGCGCCAGCAGCTTGGCCAGGGAAGGGAATAATTCACCCCTCCACTTT. Full variable domain (outside the CDR3, taken from reference TRBV5-1 and TRBJ1-6): KAGVTQTPRYLIKTRGQQVTLSCSPISGHRSVSWYQQTPGQGLQFLFEYFSETQRNKGNFPGRFSGRQFSNSRSEMNVSTLELGDSALYLCASSLAREGNNSPLHFGNGTRLTVT.

V and J are TRBV7-9 and TRBJ2-2; D is unresolved. The CDR3 runs 15 residues. Between the trimmed V and J ends, which lost 4 bases and 4 bases, there was a span of 13 bases. Germline loops: CDR1 SEHNR, CDR2 FQNEAQ (reference sequence). CDR3 in amino acids: CASSSRFGATGELFF. CDR3 nucleotides: TGTGCCAGCAGCTCCCGGTTTGGTGCCACCGGGGAGCTGTTTTTT.

The V and J genes are TRBV6-5 and TRBJ2-7; D call uncertain. The germline V gene has CDR1 MNHEY and CDR2 SVGAGI. CDR3 size: 12 residues. Deletions cut 10 bases from V and 0 bases from J, with 10 bases between. CDR3 loop: CATRTDSYEQYF. The CDR3 nucleotides read TGTGCCACCCGGACGGACTCCTACGAGCAGTACTTC.

This clone was counted a few times. V gene TRBV11-3 combines with J gene TRBJ2-4, with TRBD2 as a possible D gene (6 bases). The CDR3 contains 14 residues. The V and J ends lost 2 bases and 7 bases respectively, with 12 bases between them. The germline V gene encodes CDR1 SGHNT and CDR2 YENEEA. The CDR3 bases are TGTGCCAGCAGCTTAACCGGGAGTTCGAACATTCAGTACTTC. It codes for CASSLTGSSNIQYF.

This clone was seen a single time. The chain joins TRBV28 to TRBJ1-3; D is possibly TRBD1 (5 bases). The CDR3 consists of 15 residues. Deletions cut 6 bases from V and 0 bases from J, with 12 bases between. Germline V gene lookup returns CDR1 MDHEN and CDR2 SYDVKM. This CDR3 is CASSSDSGSGNTIYF. The DNA for the CDR3 is TGTGCCAGCAGCTCTGACAGCGGCTCTGGAAACACCATATATTTT.

The V and J genes are TRBV7-3 and TRBJ2-2; D gene uncertain. The CDR3 has 15 amino acids. The ends were cut back, 3 bases at V and 3 bases at J, with 11 bases in the middle. Germline V CDR1 and CDR2: SGHTA, FQGTGA. CDR3 amino acids: CASSLGSPYTGELFF. CDR3 nucleotide sequence: TGTGCCAGCAGCTTGGGCAGCCCCTACACCGGGGAGCTGTTTTTT.

This clone was counted once. The chain has TRBV13 and TRBJ2-4; D gene unclear. Germline V lookup: CDR1 PRHDT, CDR2 FYEKMQ (reference sequence). Trimming pared 3 bases from V and 11 bases from J, leaving 14 bases between. This CDR3 region has 13 residues. CDR3: CASSFLRETFQYF. CDR3 DNA sequence: TGTGCCAGCAGCTTTCTTAGGGAAACCTTTCAGTACTTC.

V is TRBV7-9 and J is TRBJ1-5; the D gene is possibly TRBD1 (5 bases). V lost 0 bases, J lost 6 bases, and 12 bases lay in between. Germline values: CDR1 SEHNR, CDR2 FQNEAQ (reference sequence). The CDR3 spans 15 residues. CDR3 coding DNA: TGTGCCAGCAGCTTAGCGGGGGGGTTCGGTCAGCCCCAGCATTTT. This codes for CASSLAGGFGQPQHF. The complete variable domain, with remaining parts taken from reference TRBV7-9 and TRBJ1-5, reads DTGVSQNPRHKITKRGQNVTFRCDPISEHNRLYWYRQTLGQGPEFLTYFQNEAQLEKSRLLSDRFSAERPKGSFSTLEIQRTEQGDSAMYLCASSLAGGFGQPQHFGDGTRLSIL.

The CDR3 sequence: CASSHPGSSPGQPQHF. The CDR3 DNA reads as TGTGCCAGCAGCCATCCGGGATCATCCCCGGGTCAGCCCCAGCATTTT. V is TRBV28 and J is TRBJ1-5; D is uncertain. V dropped 6 bases and J dropped 6 bases, with 21 bases sitting between them. CDR1 and CDR2 from the germline V gene are MDHEN and SYDVKM. The CDR3 has 16 amino acids.

In its sample, this clone was seen once. The chain joins TRBV27 to TRBJ1-1, with no clear D. Germline values: CDR1 MNHEY, CDR2 SMNVEV (reference sequence). This CDR3 region has 15 residues. The V end lost 2 bases, the J end lost 1 base, and 11 bases lay between the germline ends. DNA of the CDR3: TGTGCCAGCAGTTTAGAGTCCACGAAGAACACTGAAGCTTTCTTT. This encodes CASSLESTKNTEAFF.

The chain has TRBV20-1 and TRBJ1-2; D is ambiguous. From germline, CDR1 is DFQATT and CDR2 SNEGSKA (reference sequence). The CDR3 sequence is 9 residues long. V was shortened by 7 bases and J by 7 bases, with 7 bases between the two germline ends. The CDR3 loop reads CSGPPGYTF. The CDR3 DNA sequence: TGCAGTGGCCCTCCTGGCTACACCTTC.

V gene TRBV6-6 combines with J gene TRBJ1-2, with 11 positions matching TRBD1. The CDR3 sequence is 14 residues long. Per the germline V gene, CDR1 is MNHNY and CDR2 is SVGAGI (reference sequence). V lost 8 bases, J lost 8 bases, and 10 bases stayed unmatched. In DNA, the CDR3 is TGTGCCAGCGGACCTTCCGGGACAGGGGGAGGCTACACCTTC. It translates to CASGPSGTGGGYTF.

The chain carries TRBV19 and TRBJ1-1; D is perhaps TRBD1 (5 bases). The germline CDR1 and CDR2 sequences are LNHDA and SQIVND (reference sequence). The germline V and J ends were trimmed by 4 bases and 5 bases, with 20 bases remaining between them. The CDR3 length is 16 residues. The CDR3 sequence is CASSKGLGTRGTEAFF. The CDR3 DNA reads TGTGCCAGTAGTAAGGGACTCGGAACACGGGGGACTGAAGCTTTCTTT.

The table lists this clone with a count of one. This chain joins TRBV30 and TRBJ1-5, with D unclear. The germline V and J ends were trimmed by 1 base and 2 bases, with 6 bases remaining between them. This CDR3 contains 13 residues. From germline, CDR1 is GTSNPN and CDR2 SVGIG (reference sequence). The CDR3 nucleotides are TGTGCCTGGAGTGATCAACGCAATCAGCCCCAGCATTTT. Protein: CAWSDQRNQPQHF.